This T cell receptor beta chain was recorded in a study of blood T cell repertoires in COVID-19. Overall study: Collection of acute and convalescent COVID-19 samples took place in the United States, Italy and Spain. T cells, B-cell-depleted T cells, or PBMCs supplied cDNA or gDNA.

Original processing methods: Amplification with reference gene primers provided the estimates of nucleated cell counts. Here immunoSEQ multiplex PCR was the method, and the copy in TCRdb shows in-frame clones only, minus some. From that table come the V and J calls and clone size; the DNA was used to work out D and trimming. The table has under 200,000 clones, approximately 83% seen once. The CDR3 is 17 residues long. Losses at the gene ends were 1 base for V and 2 bases for J; bases not matched to a gene: 0. Germline loops: CDR1 LGHNA, CDR2 YSLEER. This chain links TRBV4-3 with TRBJ2-6, with 12 bases aligning to TRBD2. This TCR was sampled from a human donor in a cohort sampled during active COVID-19. Sequencing was carried out using peripheral blood. The CDR3: CASSQGTSGAGANVLTF. The CDR3 bases are TGCGCCAGCAGCCAAGGGACTAGCGGGGCTGGGGCCAACGTCCTGACTTTC.